The clone carrying this TCR beta chain was counted between two and nine times. The antigen is undetermined. This sample was included in a study of naive and memory T cell subsets. Broader study findings: Expression changes during T cell differentiation may affect RNA-based TCR counts.

The beta constant-region primer was an equimolar mix of two oligonucleotides covering TRBC1 and TRBC2. The ligated cDNA underwent four PCR rounds using SP2 and nested alpha and beta constant-region primers. TCRdb ran MiXCR on the UMI-ligation and nested PCR reads and lists one entry per CDR3 protein. Of about 85,000 distinct CDR3 sequences detected, 10% to 15% appear once; the ten largest clones hold about 0.93%. There are 15 residues in the CDR3. CDR1 and CDR2 from the germline V gene are MRHNA and SNTAGT. Between the trimmed V and J ends, which lost 7 bases and 5 bases, there was a span of 20 bases.

The sequenced sample was central memory CD4+ T cells from blood. The receptor was derived from a human donor in good health. The gene calls are TRBV6-4 and TRBJ1-1; a weak D match, TRBD1 (5 bases). The CDR3 here is CASTLTAFGTTEAFF. As DNA, the CDR3 is TGTGCCAGCACCCTGACAGCCTTCGGGACGACTGAAGCTTTCTTT.